This TCR beta chain was recovered during a study of blood T cell repertoires in COVID-19. Study background: The United States, Italy and Spain were the sources of the acute and convalescent COVID-19 samples. Nucleic acid was either cDNA or gDNA, and it came from T cells, B-cell-depleted T cells, or PBMCs.

Source study methods: Reference gene primer amplification in the assay estimated nucleated cell counts. Here immunoSEQ multiplex PCR was the method, and the copy in TCRdb shows in-frame clones only, minus some. That table furnishes V, J and clone size, whereas the DNA furnished D and trimming. The repertoire includes under 300,000 clones, around 84% of them detected once, and 5.5% to 7.5% sits in the top ten. Looked up from germline, CDR1 is SGHDT and CDR2 is YYEEEE. The CDR3 is made up of 15 amino acids. V was cut by 0 bases and J by 1 base, with 7 bases left in between. This clone came up a few times.

Sequenced material: peripheral blood. The origin of this receptor is a woman between 70 and 85 years old with active or convalescent COVID-19. The gene calls are TRBV5-6 and TRBJ2-2, with D possibly matching TRBD2 (6 bases). This CDR3 is CASSLVGGNTGELFF. For the CDR3, the DNA is TGTGCCAGCAGCTTGGTCGGGGGGAACACCGGGGAGCTGTTTTTT.